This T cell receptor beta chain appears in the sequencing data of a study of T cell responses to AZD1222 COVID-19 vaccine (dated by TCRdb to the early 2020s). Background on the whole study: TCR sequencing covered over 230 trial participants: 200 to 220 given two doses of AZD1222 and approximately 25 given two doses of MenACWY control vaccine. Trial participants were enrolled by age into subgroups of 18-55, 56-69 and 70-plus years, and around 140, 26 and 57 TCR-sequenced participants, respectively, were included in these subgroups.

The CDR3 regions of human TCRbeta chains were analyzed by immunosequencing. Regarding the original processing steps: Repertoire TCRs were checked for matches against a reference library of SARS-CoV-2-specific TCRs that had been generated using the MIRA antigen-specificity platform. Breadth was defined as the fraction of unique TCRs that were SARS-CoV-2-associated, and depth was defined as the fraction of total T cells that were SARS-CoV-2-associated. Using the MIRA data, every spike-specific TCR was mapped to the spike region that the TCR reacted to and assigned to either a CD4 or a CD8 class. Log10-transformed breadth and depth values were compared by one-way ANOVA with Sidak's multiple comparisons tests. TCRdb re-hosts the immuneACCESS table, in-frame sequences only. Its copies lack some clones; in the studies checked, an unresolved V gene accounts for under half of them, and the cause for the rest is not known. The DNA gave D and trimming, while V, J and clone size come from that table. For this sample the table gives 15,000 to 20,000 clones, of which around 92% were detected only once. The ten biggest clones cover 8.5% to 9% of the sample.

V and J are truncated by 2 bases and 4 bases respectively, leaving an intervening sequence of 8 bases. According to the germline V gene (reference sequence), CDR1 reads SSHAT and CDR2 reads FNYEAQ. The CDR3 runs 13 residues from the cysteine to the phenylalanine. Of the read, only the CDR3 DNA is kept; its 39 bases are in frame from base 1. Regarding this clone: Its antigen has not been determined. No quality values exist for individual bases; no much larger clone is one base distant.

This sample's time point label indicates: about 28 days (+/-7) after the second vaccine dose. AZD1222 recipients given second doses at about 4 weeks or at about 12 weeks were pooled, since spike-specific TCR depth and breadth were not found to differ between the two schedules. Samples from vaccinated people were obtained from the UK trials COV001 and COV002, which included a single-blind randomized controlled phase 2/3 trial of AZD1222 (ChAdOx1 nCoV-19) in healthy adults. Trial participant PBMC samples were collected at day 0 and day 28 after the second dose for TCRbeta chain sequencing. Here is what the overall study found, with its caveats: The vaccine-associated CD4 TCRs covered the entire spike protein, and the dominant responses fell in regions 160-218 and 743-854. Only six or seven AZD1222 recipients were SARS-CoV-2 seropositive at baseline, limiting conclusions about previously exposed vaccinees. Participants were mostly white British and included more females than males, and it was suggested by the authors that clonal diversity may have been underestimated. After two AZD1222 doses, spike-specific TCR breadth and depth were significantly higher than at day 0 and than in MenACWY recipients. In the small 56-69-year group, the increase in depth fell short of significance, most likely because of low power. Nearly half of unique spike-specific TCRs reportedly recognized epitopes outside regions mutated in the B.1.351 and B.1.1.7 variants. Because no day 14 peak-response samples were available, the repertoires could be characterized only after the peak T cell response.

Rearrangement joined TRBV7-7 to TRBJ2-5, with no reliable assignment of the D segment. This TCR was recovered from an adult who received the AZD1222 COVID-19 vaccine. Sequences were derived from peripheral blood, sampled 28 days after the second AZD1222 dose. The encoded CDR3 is CASSLQVGETQYF. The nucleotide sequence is TGTGCCAGCAGCTTACAAGTGGGAGAGACCCAGTACTTC.